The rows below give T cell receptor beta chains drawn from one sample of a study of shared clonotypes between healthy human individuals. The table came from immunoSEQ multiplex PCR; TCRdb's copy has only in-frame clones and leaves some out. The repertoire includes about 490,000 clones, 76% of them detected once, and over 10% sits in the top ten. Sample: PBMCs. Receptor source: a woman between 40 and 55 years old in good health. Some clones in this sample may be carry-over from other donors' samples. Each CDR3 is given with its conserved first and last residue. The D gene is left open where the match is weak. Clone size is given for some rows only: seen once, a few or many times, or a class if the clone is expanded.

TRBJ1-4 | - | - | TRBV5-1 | CASSLAGTNEKLFF | TGCGCCAGCAGCTTGGCCGGGACTAATGAAAAACTGTTTTTT
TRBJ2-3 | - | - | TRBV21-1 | CASISGQGATSVGTDTQYF | TGTGCCAGCATCTCCGGACAGGGGGCAACTAGCGTCGGCACAGATACGCAGTATTTT
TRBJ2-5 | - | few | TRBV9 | CASSDLGVGETQYF | TGTGCCAGCAGCGACCTAGGAGTTGGAGAGACCCAGTACTTC
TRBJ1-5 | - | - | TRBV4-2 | CASSQGHLLPQHF | TGTGCCAGCAGCCAAGGTCACTTGCTGCCCCAGCATTTT
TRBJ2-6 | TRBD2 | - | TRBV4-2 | CASSQPGTSVPGANVLTF | TGTGCCAGCAGCCAACCCGGGACTAGCGTCCCTGGGGCCAACGTCCTGACTTTC
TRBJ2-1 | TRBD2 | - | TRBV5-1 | CASSFPTSGKYNEQFF | TGCGCCAGCAGCTTTCCCACTAGCGGGAAATACAATGAGCAGTTCTTC
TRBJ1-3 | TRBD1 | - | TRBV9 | CASSVNQGAGNTIYF | TGTGCCAGCAGCGTAAACCAGGGGGCAGGAAACACCATATATTTT
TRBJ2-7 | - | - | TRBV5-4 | CASSSYASSSPSYEQYF | TGTGCCAGCAGCTCCTATGCCTCTAGCTCCCCATCCTACGAGCAGTACTTC
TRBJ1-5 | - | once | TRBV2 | CASSQEGGWQPQHF | TGTGCCAGCAGTCAGGAAGGGGGTTGGCAGCCCCAGCATTTT
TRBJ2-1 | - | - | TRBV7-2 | CASSLVSAYNEQFF | TGTGCCAGCAGCTTAGTTTCGGCCTACAATGAGCAGTTCTTC
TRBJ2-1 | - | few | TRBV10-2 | CASQAAGRGEQFF | TGCGCCAGCCAAGCAGCCGGAAGAGGTGAGCAGTTCTTC
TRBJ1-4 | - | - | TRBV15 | CATSPSGFFEKLFF | TGTGCCACCAGCCCCTCGGGGTTTTTTGAAAAACTGTTTTTT
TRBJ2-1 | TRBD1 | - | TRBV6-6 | CASSSRTGNEQFF | TGTGCCAGCAGTTCCCGGACAGGAAATGAGCAGTTCTTC
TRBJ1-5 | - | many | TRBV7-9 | CASSTQGGNQPQHF | TGTGCCAGCAGCACCCAAGGGGGCAATCAGCCCCAGCATTTT
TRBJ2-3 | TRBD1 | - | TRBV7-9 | CASRKGTGSTDTQYF | TGTGCCAGCAGGAAGGGGACAGGGAGCACAGATACGCAGTATTTT
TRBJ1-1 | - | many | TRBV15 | CATSRVQVPWTEAFF | TGTGCCACCAGCAGAGTGCAGGTCCCGTGGACTGAAGCTTTCTTT
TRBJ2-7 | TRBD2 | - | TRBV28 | CASSSSSGGSYEQYF | TGTGCCAGCAGTTCGTCTAGCGGGGGGTCCTACGAGCAGTACTTC
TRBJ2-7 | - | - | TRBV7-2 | CASSSNYEQYF | TGTGCCAGCAGCTCGAACTACGAGCAGTACTTC
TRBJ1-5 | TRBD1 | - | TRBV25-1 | CASSESGGQPQHF | TGTGCCAGCAGTGAGTCAGGGGGACAGCCCCAGCATTTT
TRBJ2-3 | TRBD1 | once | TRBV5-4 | CASSLGLRGRADTQYF | TGTGCCAGCAGCTTGGGACTGAGGGGGCGTGCAGATACGCAGTATTTT
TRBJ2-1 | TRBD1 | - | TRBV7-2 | CASSSRTGQATNEQFF | TGTGCCAGCAGCTCACGGACAGGCCAAGCAACCAATGAGCAGTTCTTC
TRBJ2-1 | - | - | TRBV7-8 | CASSARLTSSYNEQFF | TGTGCCAGCAGCGCCAGACTAACCAGCTCCTACAATGAGCAGTTCTTC
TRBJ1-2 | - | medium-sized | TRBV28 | CASSLGDASYGYTF | TGTGCCAGCAGTTTGGGGGACGCCTCGTATGGCTACACCTTC
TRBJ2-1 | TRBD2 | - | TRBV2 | CASSPRTSGASYNEQFF | TGTGCCAGCAGTCCTCGGACTAGCGGGGCCTCCTACAATGAGCAGTTCTTC
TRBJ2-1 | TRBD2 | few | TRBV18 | CASSSGEQFF | TGTGCCAGTAGTAGCGGGGAGCAGTTCTTC
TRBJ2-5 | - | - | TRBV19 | CASSTIPRETQYF | TGTGCCAGTAGTACTATCCCCCGGGAGACCCAGTACTTC
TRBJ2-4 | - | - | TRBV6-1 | CASSDRTTLAKNIQYF | TGTGCCAGCAGTGACCGTACTACTCTAGCCAAAAACATTCAGTACTTC
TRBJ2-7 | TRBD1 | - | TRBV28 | CASSSTGTALYEQYF | TGTGCCAGCAGTTCAACCGGGACAGCCCTATACGAGCAGTACTTC
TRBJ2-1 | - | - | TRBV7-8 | CASSPRDRRGGNEQFF | TGTGCCAGCAGCCCCCGGGACCGGAGGGGCGGCAATGAGCAGTTCTTC
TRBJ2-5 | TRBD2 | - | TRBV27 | CASRPGTSGLYQETQYF | TGTGCCAGCAGGCCCGGGACTAGCGGTTTGTACCAAGAGACCCAGTACTTC
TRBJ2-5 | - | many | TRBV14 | CASSQDGRETQYF | TGTGCCAGCAGCCAAGATGGTAGAGAGACCCAGTACTTC
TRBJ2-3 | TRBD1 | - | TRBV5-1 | CASSLGQGAGDTQYF | TGCGCCAGCAGCTTGGGACAGGGGGCCGGAGATACGCAGTATTTT
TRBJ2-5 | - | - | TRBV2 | CASSGARYQETQYF | TGTGCCAGCAGTGGGGCCCGATACCAAGAGACCCAGTACTTC
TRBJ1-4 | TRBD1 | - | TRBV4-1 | CVSSRRDREMSNEKLFF | TGCGTCAGCAGCCGAAGGGACAGAGAAATGTCTAATGAAAAACTGTTTTTT
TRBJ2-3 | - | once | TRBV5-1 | CASSLGRGASTDTQYF | TGCGCCAGCAGCTTGGGTCGGGGTGCTAGCACAGATACGCAGTATTTT
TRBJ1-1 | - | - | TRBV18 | CASSPTRGSTEAFF | TGTGCCAGCTCACCAACCCGAGGGTCCACTGAAGCTTTCTTT
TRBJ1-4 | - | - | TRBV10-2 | CASKTDVKLFF | TGCGCCAGCAAAACGGACGTCAAACTGTTTTTT